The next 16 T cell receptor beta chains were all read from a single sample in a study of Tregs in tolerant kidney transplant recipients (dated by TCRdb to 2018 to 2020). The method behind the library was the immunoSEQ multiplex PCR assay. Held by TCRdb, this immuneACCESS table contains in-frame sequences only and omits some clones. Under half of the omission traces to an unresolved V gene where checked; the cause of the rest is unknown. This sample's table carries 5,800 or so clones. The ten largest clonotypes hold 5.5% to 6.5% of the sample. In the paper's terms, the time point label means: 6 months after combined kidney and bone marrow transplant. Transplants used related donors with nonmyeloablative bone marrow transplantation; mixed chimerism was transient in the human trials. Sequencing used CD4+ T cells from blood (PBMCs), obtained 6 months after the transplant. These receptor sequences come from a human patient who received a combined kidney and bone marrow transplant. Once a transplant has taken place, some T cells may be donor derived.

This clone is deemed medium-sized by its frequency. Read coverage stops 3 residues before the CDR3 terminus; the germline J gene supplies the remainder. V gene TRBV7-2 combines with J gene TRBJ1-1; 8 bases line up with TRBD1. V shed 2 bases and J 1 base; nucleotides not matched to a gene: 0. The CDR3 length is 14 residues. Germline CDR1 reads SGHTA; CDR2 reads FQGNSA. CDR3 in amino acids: CASSLQGANTEAFF. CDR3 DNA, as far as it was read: TGTGCCAGCAGCTTACAGGGGGCGAACACTGAA.

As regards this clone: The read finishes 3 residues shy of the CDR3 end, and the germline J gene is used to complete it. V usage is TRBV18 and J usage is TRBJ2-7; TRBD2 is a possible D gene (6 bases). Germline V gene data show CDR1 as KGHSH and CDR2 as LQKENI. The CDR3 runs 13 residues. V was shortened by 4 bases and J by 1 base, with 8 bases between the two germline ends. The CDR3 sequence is CASSHGTSYEQYF. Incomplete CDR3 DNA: TGTGCCAGCTCACATGGGACTTCCTACGAG. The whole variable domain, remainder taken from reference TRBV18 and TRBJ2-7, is NAGVMQNPRHLVRRRGQEARLRCSPMKGHSHVYWYRQLPEEGLKFMVYLQKENIIDESGMPKERFSAEFPKEGPSILRIQQVVRGDSAAYFCASSHGTSYEQYFGPGTRLTVT.

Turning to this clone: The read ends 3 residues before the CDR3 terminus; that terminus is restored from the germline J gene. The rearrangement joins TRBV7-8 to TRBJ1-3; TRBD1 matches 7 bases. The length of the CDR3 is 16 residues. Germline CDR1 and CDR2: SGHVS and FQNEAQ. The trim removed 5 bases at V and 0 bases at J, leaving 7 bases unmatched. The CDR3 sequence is CASSPRQGLSGNTIYF. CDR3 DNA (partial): TGTGCCAGCAGCCCGCGACAGGGACTCTCTGGAAACACC.

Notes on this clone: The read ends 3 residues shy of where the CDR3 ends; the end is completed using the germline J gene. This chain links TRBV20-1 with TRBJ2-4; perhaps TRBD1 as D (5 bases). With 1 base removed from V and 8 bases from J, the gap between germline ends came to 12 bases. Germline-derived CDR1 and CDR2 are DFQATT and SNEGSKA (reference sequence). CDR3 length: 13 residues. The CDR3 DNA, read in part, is TGCAGTGCTAGAGGGCTGGGCAGGGACATT. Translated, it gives CSARGLGRDI. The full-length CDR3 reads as CSARGLGRDIQYF.

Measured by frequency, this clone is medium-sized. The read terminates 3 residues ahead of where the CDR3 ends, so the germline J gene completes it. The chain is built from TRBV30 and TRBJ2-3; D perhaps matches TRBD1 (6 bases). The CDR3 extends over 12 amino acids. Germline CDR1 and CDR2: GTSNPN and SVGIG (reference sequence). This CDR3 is CAWQGTPRTQYF. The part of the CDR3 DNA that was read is TGTGCCTGGCAGGGGACCCCCAGAACG. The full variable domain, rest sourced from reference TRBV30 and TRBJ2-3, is SQTIHQWPATLVQPVGSPLSLECTVEGTSNPNLYWYRQAAGRGLQLLFYSVGIGQISSEVPQNLSASRPQDRQFILSSKKLLLSDSGFYLCAWQGTPRTQYFGPGTRLTVL.

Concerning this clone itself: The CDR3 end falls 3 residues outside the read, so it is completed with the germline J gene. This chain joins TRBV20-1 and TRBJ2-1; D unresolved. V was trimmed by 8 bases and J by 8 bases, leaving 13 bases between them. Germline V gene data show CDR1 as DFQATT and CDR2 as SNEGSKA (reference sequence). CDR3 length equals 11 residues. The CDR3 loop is CSLKSCDEQFF. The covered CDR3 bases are TGCAGTCTAAAAAGCTGCGATGAG.

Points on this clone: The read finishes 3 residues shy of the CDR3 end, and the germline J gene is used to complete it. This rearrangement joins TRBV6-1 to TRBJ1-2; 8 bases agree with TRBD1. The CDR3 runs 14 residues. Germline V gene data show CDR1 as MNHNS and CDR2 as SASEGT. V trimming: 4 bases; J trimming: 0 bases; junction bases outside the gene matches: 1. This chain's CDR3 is CASSATGANYGYTF. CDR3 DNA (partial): TGTGCCAGCAGTGCGACAGGGGCTAACTATGGC.

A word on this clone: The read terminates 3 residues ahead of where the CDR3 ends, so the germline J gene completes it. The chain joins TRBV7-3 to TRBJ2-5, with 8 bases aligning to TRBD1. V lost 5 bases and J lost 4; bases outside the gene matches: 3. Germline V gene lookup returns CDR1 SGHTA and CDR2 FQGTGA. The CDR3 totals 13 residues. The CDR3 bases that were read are TGTGCCAGCAGCCCAGGGGGCATAGAGACC. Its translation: CASSPGGIET. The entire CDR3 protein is CASSPGGIETQYF.

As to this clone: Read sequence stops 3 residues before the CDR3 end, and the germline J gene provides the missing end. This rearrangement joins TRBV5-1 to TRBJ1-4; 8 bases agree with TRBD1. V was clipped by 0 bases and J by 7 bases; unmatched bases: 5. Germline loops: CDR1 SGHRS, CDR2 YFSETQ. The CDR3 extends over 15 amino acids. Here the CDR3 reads CASSLAGTGREKLFF. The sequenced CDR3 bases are TGCGCCAGCAGCTTGGCCGGGACAGGTCGTGAAAAA.

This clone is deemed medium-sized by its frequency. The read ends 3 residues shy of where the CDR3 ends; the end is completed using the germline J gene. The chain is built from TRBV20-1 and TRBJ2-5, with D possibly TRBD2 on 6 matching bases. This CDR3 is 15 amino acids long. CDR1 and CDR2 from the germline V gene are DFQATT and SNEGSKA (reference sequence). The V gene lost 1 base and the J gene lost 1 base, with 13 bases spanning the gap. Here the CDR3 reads CSARVGSGGQETQYF. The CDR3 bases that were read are TGCAGTGCTAGAGTGGGTAGCGGAGGCCAAGAGACC.

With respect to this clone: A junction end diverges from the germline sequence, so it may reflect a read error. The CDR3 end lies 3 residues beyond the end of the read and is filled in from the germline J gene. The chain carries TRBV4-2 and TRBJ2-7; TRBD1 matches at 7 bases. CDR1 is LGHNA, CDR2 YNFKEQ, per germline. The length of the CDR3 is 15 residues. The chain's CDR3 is CASSQSRQGTYEQYF. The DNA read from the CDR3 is TGCGCCAGCAGCCAATCCCGACAGGGAACCTACGAG.

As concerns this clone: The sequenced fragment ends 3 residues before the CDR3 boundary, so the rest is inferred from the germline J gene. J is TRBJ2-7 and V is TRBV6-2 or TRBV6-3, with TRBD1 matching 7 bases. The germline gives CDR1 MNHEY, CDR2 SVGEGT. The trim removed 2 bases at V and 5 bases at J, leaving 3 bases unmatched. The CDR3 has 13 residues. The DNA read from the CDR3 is TGTGCCAGCAGTTACACAGGGGTACACGAG. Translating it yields CASSYTGVHE. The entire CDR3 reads CASSYTGVHEQYF.

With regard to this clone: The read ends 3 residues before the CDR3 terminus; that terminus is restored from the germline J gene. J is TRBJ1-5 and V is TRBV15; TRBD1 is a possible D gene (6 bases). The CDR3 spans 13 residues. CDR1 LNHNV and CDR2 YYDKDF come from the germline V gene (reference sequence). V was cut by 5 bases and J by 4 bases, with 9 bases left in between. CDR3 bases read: TGTGCCACCAGCGGGCAGGGGAATCAGCCC. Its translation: CATSGQGNQP. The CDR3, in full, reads CATSGQGNQPQHF. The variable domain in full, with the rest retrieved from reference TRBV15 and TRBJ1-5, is DAMVIQNPRYQVTQFGKPVTLSCSQTLNHNVMYWYQQKSSQAPKLLFHYYDKDFNNEADTPDNFQSRRPNTSFCFLDIRSPGLGDTAMYLCATSGQGNQPQHFGDGTRLSIL.

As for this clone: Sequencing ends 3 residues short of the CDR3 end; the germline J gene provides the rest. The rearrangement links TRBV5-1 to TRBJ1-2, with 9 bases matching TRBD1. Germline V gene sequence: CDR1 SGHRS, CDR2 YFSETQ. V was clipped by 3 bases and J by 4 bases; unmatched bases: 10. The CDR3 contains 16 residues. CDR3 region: CASSSDNRGRAYGYTF. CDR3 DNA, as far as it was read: TGCGCCAGCAGCTCAGATAACAGGGGGCGCGCCTATGGC.

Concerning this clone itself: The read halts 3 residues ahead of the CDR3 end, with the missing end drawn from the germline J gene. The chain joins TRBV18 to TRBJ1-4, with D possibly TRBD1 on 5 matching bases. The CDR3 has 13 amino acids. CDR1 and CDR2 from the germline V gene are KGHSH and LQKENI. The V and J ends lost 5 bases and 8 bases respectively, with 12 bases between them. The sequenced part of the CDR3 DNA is TGTGCCAGCTCATATGACAGTCGGGAAAAA. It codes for CASSYDSREK. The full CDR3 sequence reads CASSYDSREKLFF.

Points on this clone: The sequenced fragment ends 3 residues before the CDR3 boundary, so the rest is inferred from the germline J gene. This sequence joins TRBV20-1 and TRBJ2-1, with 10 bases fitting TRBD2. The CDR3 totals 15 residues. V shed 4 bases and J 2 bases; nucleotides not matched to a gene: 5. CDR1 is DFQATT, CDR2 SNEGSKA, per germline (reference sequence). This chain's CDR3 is CSATPSGRAYNEQFF. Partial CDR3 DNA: TGCAGTGCTACCCCAAGCGGGAGGGCCTACAATGAG.